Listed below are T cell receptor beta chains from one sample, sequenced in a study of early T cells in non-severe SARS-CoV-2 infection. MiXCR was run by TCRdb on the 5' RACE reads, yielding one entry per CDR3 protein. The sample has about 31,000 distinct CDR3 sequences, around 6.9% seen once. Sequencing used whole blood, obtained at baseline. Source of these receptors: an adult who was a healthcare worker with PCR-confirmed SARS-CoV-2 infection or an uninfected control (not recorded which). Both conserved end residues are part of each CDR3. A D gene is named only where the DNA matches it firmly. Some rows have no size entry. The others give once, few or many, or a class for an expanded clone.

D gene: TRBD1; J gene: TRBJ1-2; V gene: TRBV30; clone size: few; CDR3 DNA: TGTGCCTGGGGCCGGGACAGGCCCTATGGCTACACCTTC; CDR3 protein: CAWGRDRPYGYTF
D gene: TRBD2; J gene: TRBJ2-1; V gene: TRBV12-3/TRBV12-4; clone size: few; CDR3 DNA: TGTGCCAGCAGTCCGGGTAGCGGGAGAACGTTAAATGAGCAGTTCTTC; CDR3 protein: CASSPGSGRTLNEQFF
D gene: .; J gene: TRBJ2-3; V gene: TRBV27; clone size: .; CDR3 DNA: TGTGCCAGCAGTGCCACAGGGCTCTCGGGCACAGATACGCAGTATTTT; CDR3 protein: CASSATGLSGTDTQYF
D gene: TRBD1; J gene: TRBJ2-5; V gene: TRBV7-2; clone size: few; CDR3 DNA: TGTGCCAGCAGCACCAGGGGGCAATCGGAGACCCAGTACTTC; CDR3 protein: CASSTRGQSETQYF
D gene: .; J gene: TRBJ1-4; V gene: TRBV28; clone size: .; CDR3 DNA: TGTGCCAGCAGTTTTCTTACAGGGCGGGATCTTGCAACTAATGAAAAACTGTTTTTT; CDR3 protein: CASSFLTGRDLATNEKLFF
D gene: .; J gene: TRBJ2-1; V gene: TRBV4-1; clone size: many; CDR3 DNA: TGCGCCAGCAGCCAAGCCGGAGGGGGAGAGAATGAGCAGTTCTTC; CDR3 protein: CASSQAGGGENEQFF
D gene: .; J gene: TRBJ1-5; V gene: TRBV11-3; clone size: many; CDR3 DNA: TGTGCCAGCAGCTTATCCACTAATCAGCCCCAGCATTTT; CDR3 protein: CASSLSTNQPQHF
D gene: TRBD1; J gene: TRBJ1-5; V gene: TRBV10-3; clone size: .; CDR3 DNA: TGTGCCATCAGCGAGGGACAGGGGGTACGTAATCAGCCCCAGCATTTT; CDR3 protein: CAISEGQGVRNQPQHF
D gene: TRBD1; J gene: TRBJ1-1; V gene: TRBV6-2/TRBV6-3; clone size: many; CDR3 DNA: TGTGCCAGCTGTCAGACAGGGTACACTGAAGCTTTCTTT; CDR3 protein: CASCQTGYTEAFF
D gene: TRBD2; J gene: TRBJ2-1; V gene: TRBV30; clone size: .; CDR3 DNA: TGTGCCTGGACCGGGAGGATCGGGTATGAGCAGTTCTTC; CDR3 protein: CAWTGRIGYEQFF
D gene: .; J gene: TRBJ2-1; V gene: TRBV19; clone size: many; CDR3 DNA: TGTGCCAGTAGTATCACTCCGGAGGCCTACAATGAGCAGTTCTTC; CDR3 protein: CASSITPEAYNEQFF
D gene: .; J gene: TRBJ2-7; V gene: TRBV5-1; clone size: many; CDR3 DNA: TGCGCCAGCAGCTTGGCCCCGGGACCTGGCTACGAGCAGTACTTC; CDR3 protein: CASSLAPGPGYEQYF
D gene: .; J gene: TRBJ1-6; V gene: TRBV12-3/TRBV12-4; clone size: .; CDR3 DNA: TGTGCCAGCAGTTTAGCGACTGATTCCTATAATTCACCCCTCCACTTT; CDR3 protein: CASSLATDSYNSPLHF
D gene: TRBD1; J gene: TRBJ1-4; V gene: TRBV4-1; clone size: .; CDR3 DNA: TGCGCCAGCAGTTCGAGACAGGGGTCAAACCAGTATGAAAAACTGTTTTTT; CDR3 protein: CASSSRQGSNQYEKLFF
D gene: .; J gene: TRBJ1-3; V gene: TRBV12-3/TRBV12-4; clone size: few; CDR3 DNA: TGTGCCAGCAGTGTTCTCCCTCTGGAAACCACCATATATTTT; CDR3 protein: CASSVLPLETTIYF
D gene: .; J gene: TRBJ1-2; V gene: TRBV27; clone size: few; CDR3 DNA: TGTGCCAGCAGGTCTCGACAACATGGCTACACCTTC; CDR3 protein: CASRSRQHGYTF
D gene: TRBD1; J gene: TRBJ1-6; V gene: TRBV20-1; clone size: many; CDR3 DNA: TGCAGTGCCACTGTTACCCAGGGGGCAAGGAATTCACCCCTCCACTTT; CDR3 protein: CSATVTQGARNSPLHF
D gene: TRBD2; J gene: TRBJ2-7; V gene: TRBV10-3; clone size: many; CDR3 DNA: TGTGCCATCAGTGAGCGAGGACTAGCGCAGTCCTACGAGCAGTACTTC; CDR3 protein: CAISERGLAQSYEQYF
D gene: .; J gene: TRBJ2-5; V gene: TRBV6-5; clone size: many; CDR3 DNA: TGTGCCAGCAGTCGTGGACTAACCGATTCCCAGTACTTC; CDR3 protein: CASSRGLTDSQYF
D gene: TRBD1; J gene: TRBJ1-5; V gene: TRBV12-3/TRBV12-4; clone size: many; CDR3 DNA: TGTGCCAGCAGTCCTAAACAGGGGAATCAGCCCCAGCATTTT; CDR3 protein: CASSPKQGNQPQHF
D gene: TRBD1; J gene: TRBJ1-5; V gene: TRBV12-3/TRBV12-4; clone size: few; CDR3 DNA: TGTGCCAGCAGCCAAACAGGGGGCCGGAATCAGCCCCAGCATTTT; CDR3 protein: CASSQTGGRNQPQHF
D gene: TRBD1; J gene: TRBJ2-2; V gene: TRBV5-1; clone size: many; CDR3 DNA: TGCGCCAGCAGCTTGGCCGTGGACAGGGGCACCGGGGAGCTGTTTTTT; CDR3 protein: CASSLAVDRGTGELFF
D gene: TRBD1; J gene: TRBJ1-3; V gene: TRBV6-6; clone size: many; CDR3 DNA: TGTGCCAGCAGCAGTCCAGGGGGCACGTCTGGAAACACCATATATTTT; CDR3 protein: CASSSPGGTSGNTIYF
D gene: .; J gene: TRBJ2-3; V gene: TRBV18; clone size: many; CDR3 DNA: TGTGCCAGCTCACCACCGGTCGGGGGCGGTACAGATACGCAGTATTTT; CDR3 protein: CASSPPVGGGTDTQYF
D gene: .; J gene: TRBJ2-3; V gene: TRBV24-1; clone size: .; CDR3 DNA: TGTGCCACGAAGAGCTGGGGAACAGATACGCAGTATTTT; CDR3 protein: CATKSWGTDTQYF
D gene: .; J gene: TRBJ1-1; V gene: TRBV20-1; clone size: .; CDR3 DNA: TGCAGTGCTAGAGCCCGAACAGGGAACACTGAAGCTTTCTTT; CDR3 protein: CSARARTGNTEAFF
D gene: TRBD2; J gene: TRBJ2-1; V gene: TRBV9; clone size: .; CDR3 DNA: TGTACCAGCAGCGTACGGGCGGGAGCGGTAGATGAGCAGTTCTTC; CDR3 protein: CTSSVRAGAVDEQFF
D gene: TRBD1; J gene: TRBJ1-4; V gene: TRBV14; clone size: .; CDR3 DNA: TGTGCCAGCAGCCGGACAGGGCCTAATGAAAAACTGTTTTTT; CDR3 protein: CASSRTGPNEKLFF
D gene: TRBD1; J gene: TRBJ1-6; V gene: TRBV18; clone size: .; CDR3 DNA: TGTGCCAGCAGGGGGCCGGAAAATTCACCCCTCCACTTT; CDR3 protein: CASRGPENSPLHF
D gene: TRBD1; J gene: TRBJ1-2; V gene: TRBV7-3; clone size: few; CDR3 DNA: TGTGCCAGCAGCGAACAGGGGGGTAGCTATGGCTACACCTTC; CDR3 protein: CASSEQGGSYGYTF
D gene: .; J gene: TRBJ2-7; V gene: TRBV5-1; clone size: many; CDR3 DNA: TGCGCCAGCAGCCTAGACAGGTTTGAGGAGCAGTACTTC; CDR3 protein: CASSLDRFEEQYF
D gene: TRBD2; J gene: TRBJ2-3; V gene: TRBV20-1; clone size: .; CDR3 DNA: TGCAGTGCGAGACTAGCGTTAGATACGCAGTATTTT; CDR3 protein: CSARLALDTQYF
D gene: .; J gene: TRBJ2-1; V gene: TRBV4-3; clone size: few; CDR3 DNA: TGCGCCAGCAGCCAAGATCGGGGGTCCTCCTACAATGAGCAGTTCTTC; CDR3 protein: CASSQDRGSSYNEQFF
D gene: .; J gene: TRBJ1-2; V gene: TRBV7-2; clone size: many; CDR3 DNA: TGTGCCAGCAGCTTACCTTCCTTCTATGGCTACACCTTC; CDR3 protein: CASSLPSFYGYTF
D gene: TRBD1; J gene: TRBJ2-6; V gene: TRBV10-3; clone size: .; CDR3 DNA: TGTGCCATCAGTGATTTCAAGTCGGGGCAGACAGGGGGTGCCTCTGGGGCCAACGTCCTGACTTTC; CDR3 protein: CAISDFKSGQTGGASGANVLTF
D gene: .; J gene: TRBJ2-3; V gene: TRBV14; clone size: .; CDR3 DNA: TGTGCCAGCAGCCCGCTAGAAAACACAGATACGCAGTATTTT; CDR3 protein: CASSPLENTDTQYF
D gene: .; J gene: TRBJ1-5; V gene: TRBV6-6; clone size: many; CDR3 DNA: TGTGCCAGCATCACGGGGAGTAGCAATCAGCCCCAGCATTTT; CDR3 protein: CASITGSSNQPQHF
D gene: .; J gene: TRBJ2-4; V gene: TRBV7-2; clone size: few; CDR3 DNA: TGTGCCAGCAGCTTCCAGGGGTCGGACATTCAGTACTTC; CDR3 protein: CASSFQGSDIQYF
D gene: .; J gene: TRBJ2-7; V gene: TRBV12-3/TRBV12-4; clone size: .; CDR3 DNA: TGTGCCAGCAGCCGCCTATCCTACGAGCAGTACTTC; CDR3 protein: CASSRLSYEQYF
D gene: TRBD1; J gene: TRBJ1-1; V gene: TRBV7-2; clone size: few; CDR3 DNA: TGTGCCAGCAGGGGGGGACAGAGTAACACTGAAGCTTTCTTT; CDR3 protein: CASRGGQSNTEAFF
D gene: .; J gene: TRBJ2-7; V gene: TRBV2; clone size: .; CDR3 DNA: TGTGCCAGCAGTGCGTCTTCGGGGGGCCCCTACGAGCAGTACTTC; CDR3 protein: CASSASSGGPYEQYF
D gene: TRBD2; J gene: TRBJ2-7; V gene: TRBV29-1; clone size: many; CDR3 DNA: TGCAGCGTTGGGACTAGCGCCTACTCCTACGAGCAGTACTTC; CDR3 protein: CSVGTSAYSYEQYF
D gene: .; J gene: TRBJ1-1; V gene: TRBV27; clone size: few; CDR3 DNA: TGTGCCAGCAGTTTATTGCCGACTGTGAACACTGAAGCTTTCTTT; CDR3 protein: CASSLLPTVNTEAFF
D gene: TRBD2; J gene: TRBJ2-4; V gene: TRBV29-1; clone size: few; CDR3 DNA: TGCAGCGCTGCCGAGCGGGAGGGGATGGGAAACATTCAGTACTTC; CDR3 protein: CSAAEREGMGNIQYF
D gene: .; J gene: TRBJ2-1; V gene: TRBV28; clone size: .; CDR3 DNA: TGTGCCAGCAGTCCCCCTAAGGGGCCCGATGAGCAGTTCTTC; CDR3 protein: CASSPPKGPDEQFF
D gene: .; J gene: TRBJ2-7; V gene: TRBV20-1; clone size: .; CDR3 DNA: TGCAGTGCTATCCCAGCGTTCAGCGAGCAGTACTTC; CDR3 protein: CSAIPAFSEQYF
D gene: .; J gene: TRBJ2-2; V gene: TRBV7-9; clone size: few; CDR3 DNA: TGTGCCAGCAGGGAAAACACCGGGGAGCTGTTTTTT; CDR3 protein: CASRENTGELFF
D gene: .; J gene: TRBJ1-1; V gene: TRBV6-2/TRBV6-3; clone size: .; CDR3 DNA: TGTGCCAGCAGTTACACCGTCCGGGGCGGCACTGAAGCTTTCTTT; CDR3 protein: CASSYTVRGGTEAFF
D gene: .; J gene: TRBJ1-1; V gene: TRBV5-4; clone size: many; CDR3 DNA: TGTGCCAGCAGCTTGGCTTCGGTGAACACTGAAGCTTTCTTT; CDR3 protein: CASSLASVNTEAFF
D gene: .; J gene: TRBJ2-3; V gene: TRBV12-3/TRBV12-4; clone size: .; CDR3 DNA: TGTGCCAGCAGTTTCGAGATAGTTCTAGGAAGCACAGATACGCAGTATTTT; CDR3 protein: CASSFEIVLGSTDTQYF
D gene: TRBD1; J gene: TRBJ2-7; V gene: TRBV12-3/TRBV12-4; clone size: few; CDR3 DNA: TGTGCCAGCAGAGCCGGGACAGGGGCCTACGAGCAGTACTTC; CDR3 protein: CASRAGTGAYEQYF
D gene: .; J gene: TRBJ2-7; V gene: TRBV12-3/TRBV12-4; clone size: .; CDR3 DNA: TGTGCCAGCAGCCGGGACGGCTTCTCCTACGAGCAGTACTTC; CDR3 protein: CASSRDGFSYEQYF
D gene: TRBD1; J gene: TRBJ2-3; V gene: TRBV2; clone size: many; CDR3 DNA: TGTGCCAGCAGGAAAGGGGGCGAGGTCACAGATACGCAGTATTTT; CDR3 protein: CASRKGGEVTDTQYF
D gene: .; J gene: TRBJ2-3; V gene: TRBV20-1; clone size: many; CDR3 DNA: TGCAGTGCTAACAGGGGAATAGCGGAAAATACGCAGTATTTT; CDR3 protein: CSANRGIAENTQYF
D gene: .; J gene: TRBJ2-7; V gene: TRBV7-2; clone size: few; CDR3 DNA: TGTGCCAGCAGCTTGTTGGGGTATACCTTGGACGAGCAGTACTTC; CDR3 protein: CASSLLGYTLDEQYF